The source of this T cell receptor beta chain is a study of CD8+CD57+ T cells in acquired aplastic anemia. Study overall: The DNA of sorted CD4+ and CD8+ cells averaged roughly 3.2 ug.

Those patients picked for sequencing had displayed CD8+CD57+ cell expansion on flow cytometry. Receipt of therapy had not occurred in any patient by the time of blood sampling. Profiling that covered TCR beta VDJ and CDR3 relied on genomic DNA as its template. TCRdb analysed the reads with MiXCR anew, one entry per CDR3 protein. This sample carries approximately 80,000 distinct CDR3 sequences, around 70% of them seen once, and the ten largest clones take approximately 81%. This CDR3 is 14 amino acids long. Germline V lookup: CDR1 SEHNR, CDR2 FQNEAQ (reference sequence). With 1 base removed from V and 2 bases from J, the gap between germline ends came to 9 bases.

The clonotype comes from a human donor with aplastic anemia. V usage is TRBV7-9 and J usage is TRBJ2-7; perhaps TRBD1 as D (6 bases). The sequencing sample was made of sorted CD4+, CD8+, or CD8+CD57+ T cells (not recorded which) from PBMCs. The CDR3, as DNA: TGTGCCAGCAGCTTAGGGACAGAGCCCTACGAGCAGTACTTC. Its protein is CASSLGTEPYEQYF. The whole variable domain, filled in from reference TRBV7-9 and TRBJ2-7, reads DTGVSQNPRHKITKRGQNVTFRCDPISEHNRLYWYRQTLGQGPEFLTYFQNEAQLEKSRLLSDRFSAERPKGSFSTLEIQRTEQGDSAMYLCASSLGTEPYEQYFGPGTRLTVT.